This entry features one TCR beta chain sequence. Antigen specificity is unknown. The CDR3 runs 15 residues. These data originate in a study of CD8 T cells in ankylosing spondylitis. Quantitative barcoded 5'-RACE was used to prepare TCR beta libraries. MiXCR, run by TCRdb on the 5' RACE reads, gives a single entry per CDR3 protein. The sample contains hundreds of thousands of distinct CDR3 sequences, 20% to 30% of which appear only once. General observations from the study: Earlier literature documents some of the motif variants in reactive arthritis synovial fluid and blood. It appeared that ankylosing spondylitis blood was characterized by a TCR beta motif of under ten highly homologous variants. Significant enrichment of disease-linked clones was reported in matched ankylosing spondylitis synovial fluid.

This chain uses TRBV12-3 or TRBV12-4 with TRBJ1-4; D might be TRBD1 (6 bases). Sequenced sample: blood, either unsorted or a sorted T cell fraction (not recorded which). This clonotype was sampled from a male donor with ankylosing spondylitis. CDR3 region: CAKHQGIATNEKLFF. The CDR3 DNA reads as TGTGCAAAGCATCAGGGGATTGCAACTAATGAAAAACTGTTTTTT.